The TCR beta chain under discussion was sequenced for a study of CD8+ T cells in alopecia areata. Study as a whole: Among treated patients, oral tofacitinib was administered at 5 to 10 mg twice daily. The SALT score measured affected scalp surface percentage in treated patients. Whole-study findings and limits: Scalp samples also yield sequences of resident alphabeta T cells from normal skin. Across lesional scalp, and particularly alopecia totalis/universalis, clonality surpassed that of normal scalp.

Germline V gives CDR1 SGHRS, CDR2 YFSETQ. The V and J ends lost 6 bases and 10 bases, in that order; junction bases with no gene match: 5. CDR3 length: 13 amino acids. Points on this clone: As yet, its antigen is unknown.

RNA extraction and reverse transcription yielded cDNA as sequencing template. The repertoire was sequenced with immunoSEQ multiplex PCR; TCRdb's copy has only in-frame clones and lacks some. This table holds some 170,000 clones, about three fifths found once. Described treatment: oral pan-JAK inhibitor, 5-10 mg twice daily. Sequences were derived from CD4+ T cells sorted from blood, sampled between weeks 55 and 65, from a patient treated with tofacitinib. The TCR was taken from a human donor with alopecia areata. The V and J genes are TRBV5-1 and TRBJ1-6; the match to TRBD1 covers 9 bases. CDR3 sequence reads: CASTLDRGSPLHF. The CDR3, as DNA: TGCGCCAGCACCCTGGACAGGGGCTCACCCCTCCACTTT.